This TCR beta chain was sequenced in a study of early T cells in non-severe SARS-CoV-2 infection (dated by TCRdb to the early 2020s). With respect to the entire study: TCR sequencing used bulk RNA from unsorted whole blood, so alpha and beta chains could not be paired.

Results the study describes overall, beyond this receptor: VDJdb matching was skewed toward anti-spike CD8 responses, so virus-specific expansions were likely underestimated and private and CD4 specificities were missed.

The CDR3 holds 13 amino acids from the cysteine to the phenylalanine. Of all the DNA, just the CDR3 is kept, 39 bases in frame from base 1. Trimming costs V 5 bases and J 3 bases, and their ends lie 8 bases apart. Looking up the germline V gene (reference sequence) yields CDR1 SGHAT and CDR2 FQDESV. This was a case-control study nested in a cohort of healthcare workers in London, UK, who had nasopharyngeal swab PCR tests and blood samples taken every week. Healthcare workers were recruited during the week of the UK lockdown, between 23 and 31 March 2020, and followed weekly for up to about 15 weeks. About this clonotype itself: Its antigen is not yet known. No base qualities exist here, and no much larger clone lies one base off it.

Libraries were built with 5' RACE. The sample was run on a NextSeq 500. To correct for sequencing error and PCR bias, the TCR library protocol tagged individual cDNA molecules with unique molecular identifiers. Both TCR alpha and beta chains were sequenced, and tight co-correlation was observed between alpha and beta sequence abundances in each sample. In the paper's pipeline: Decombinator V4 was used to annotate the V gene, J gene and CDR3 of the TCR sequences. TCRs were defined as expanded if a significant change between any two time points was detected under a Poisson model with p below 0.0001. Abundances of TCRs were expressed as counts per million after normalisation to the total number of TCRs sequenced in each sample. TRAV1-2 paired with TRAJ12, TRAJ20 or TRAJ33 defined MAIT TCRs, while TRAV10 paired with TRAJ18 defined iNKT TCRs. A search of VDJdb, accessed on 1 November 2021, was run for TCRs annotated to CMV, EBV and SARS-CoV-2, with TCRs annotated for multiple antigens excluded. Through fastp at Q25 and MiXCR, TCRdb rebuilt clones from the public reads, retaining in-frame beta chains. Every CDR3 protein is listed once, alongside the most common genes and DNA of its rows. The V and J calls follow TCRdb's processing rather than the paper's. For this sample there are about 59,000 distinct CDR3 sequences; approximately 13% appear just once. Together, the top ten hold roughly 8.8% of the sample.

This TCR was sampled from an adult who was a healthcare worker with PCR-confirmed SARS-CoV-2 infection or an uninfected control (not recorded which). The material sequenced was whole blood, taken at baseline. This chain joins TRBV11-1 to TRBJ2-1; no D segment can be confidently identified. The sequence in DNA is TGTGCCAGCAGCCCCTATCTCTACAATGAGCAGTTCTTC. It is translated as CASSPYLYNEQFF.